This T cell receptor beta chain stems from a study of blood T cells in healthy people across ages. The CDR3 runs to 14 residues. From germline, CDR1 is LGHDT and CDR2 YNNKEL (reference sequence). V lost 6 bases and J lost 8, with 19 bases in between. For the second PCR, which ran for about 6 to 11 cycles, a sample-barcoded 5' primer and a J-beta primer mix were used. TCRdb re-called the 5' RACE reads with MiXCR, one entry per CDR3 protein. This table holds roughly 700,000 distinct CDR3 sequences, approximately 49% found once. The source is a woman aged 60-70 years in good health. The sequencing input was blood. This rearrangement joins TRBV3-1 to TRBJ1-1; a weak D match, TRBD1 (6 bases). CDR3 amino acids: CASSSGMGGTEAFF. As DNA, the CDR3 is TGTGCCAGCAGTTCCGGGATGGGGGGCACGGAAGCTTTCTTT.